The 6 T cell receptor beta chains reported below all come from one sample, sequenced in a study of blood T cell repertoires in COVID-19. TCRdb keeps only in-frame clones here, not all; method: immunoSEQ multiplex PCR. In the table there are under 90,000 clones, around 88% of which are singletons. The sample was peripheral blood. The receptors derive from a man aged 60-69 years with acute or convalescent COVID-19.

The J gene is TRBJ2-1, the V gene TRBV11-2; D perhaps matches TRBD1 (5 bases). The germline V gene encodes CDR1 SGHAT and CDR2 FQNNGV. The CDR3 is made up of 15 amino acids. Trimming removed 3 bases from V and 0 bases from J, with 9 bases in between. CDR3 nucleotide sequence: TGTGCCAGCAGCTTGGGGCTAATCTCCTACAATGAGCAGTTCTTC. Protein sequence: CASSLGLISYNEQFF.

The rearrangement links TRBV27 to TRBJ2-6, with a weak D call TRBD1 (6 bases). This CDR3 spans 15 amino acids. Germline assignment: CDR1 MNHEY and CDR2 SMNVEV (reference sequence). Trimming took 9 bases from V and 0 from J, leaving 12 bases between them. The CDR3 region is CASRGQSSGANVLTF. DNA of the CDR3: TGTGCCAGTAGAGGACAGAGCTCTGGGGCCAACGTCCTGACTTTC.

The chain joins TRBV6-2 or TRBV6-3 to TRBJ1-6; TRBD1 agrees at 7 bases. Trimming took 6 bases from V and 6 from J; bases not matched to a gene: 5. Germline V gene data show CDR1 as MNHEY and CDR2 as SVGEGT. This CDR3 spans 14 amino acids. The CDR3 DNA is TGTGCCAGCAGCCAACAGGGGCGTAATTCACCCCTCCACTTT. This sequence encodes CASSQQGRNSPLHF.

The rearrangement joins TRBV14 to TRBJ1-1; the D is unclear. The V and J ends lost 2 bases and 0 bases respectively, with 7 bases between them. The CDR3 sequence is 14 residues long. Germline lookup yields CDR1 SGHDN and CDR2 FVKESK. CDR3 nucleotides: TGTGCCAGCAGCCAACAGGTCATGAACACTGAAGCTTTCTTT. This translates into CASSQQVMNTEAFF.

The rearrangement links TRBV7-2 to TRBJ2-3; D is possibly TRBD2 (8 bases). Trimming left V 7 bases short and J 7 bases short, with 27 bases between. In germline, CDR1 is SGHTA, CDR2 FQGNSA. This CDR3 has 17 residues. DNA for the CDR3: TGTGCCAGCACCTCGAGAAGAGGGGGCGGGGGGACTTATACGCAGTATTTT. Translation gives CASTSRRGGGGTYTQYF.

CDR3 protein: CASSEAGGVTDTQYF. The CDR3 DNA sequence: TGTGCCAGCAGTGAAGCAGGGGGAGTCACAGATACGCAGTATTTT. The chain is built from TRBV6-4 and TRBJ2-3, with 7 bases fitting TRBD1. Trimming cost V 3 bases and J 2 bases; bases outside gene matches: 5. Germline V lookup: CDR1 MRHNA, CDR2 SNTAGT. The CDR3 loop spans 15 amino acids.